The 20 T cell receptor beta chains below all came from one sample that was sequenced in a study of T cells in Graves' hyperthyroidism and ophthalmopathy. Amplification of TCR beta CDR3 regions was performed using RNA transcripts as template. First-round RT-PCR of the TCR CDR3 relied on the HTBI primer set. TCRdb reprocessed the multiplex PCR reads via MiXCR and lists one record per CDR3 protein. Of some 510,000 distinct CDR3 sequences in the sample, about a fifth were seen once. Sequencing used blood. The receptor source for this set is a man younger than 35 with Graves' hyperthyroidism.

The chain is built from TRBV13 and TRBJ2-2; D remains unclear. Germline values: CDR1 PRHDT, CDR2 FYEKMQ (reference sequence). The ends were cut back, 4 bases at V and 3 bases at J, with 9 bases in the middle. CDR3 length equals 14 residues. CDR3 protein: CASSSRAYTGELFF. CDR3 DNA sequence: TGTGCCAGCAGCTCCCGGGCCTACACCGGGGAGCTGTTTTTT. Drawing the rest from reference TRBV13 and TRBJ2-2, the complete variable domain is AAGVIQSPRHLIKEKRETATLKCYPIPRHDTVYWYQQGPGQDPQFLISFYEKMQSDKGSIPDRFSAQQFSDYHSELNMSSLELGDSALYFCASSSRAYTGELFFGEGSRLTVL.

The table lists this clonotype with many counts. This chain connects TRBV4-1 to TRBJ2-2; 7 bases are a match to TRBD2. This CDR3 has 14 residues. V lost 6 bases to trimming and J lost 5 bases; unmatched junction nucleotides: 6. CDR1 and CDR2 (germline): MGHRA, YSYEKL. The CDR3 DNA reads as TGCGCCAGCAGATTGACGGGGGGAACCGGGGAGCTGTTTTTT. Translating gives CASRLTGGTGELFF.

The table lists this clonotype with many counts. The chain recombines TRBV6-2 or TRBV6-3 with TRBJ2-6; D is uncertain. Germline V gene data show CDR1 as MNHEY and CDR2 as SVGEGT. Trimming removed 7 bases at V and 1 base at J, with 5 bases between. The CDR3 consists of 13 residues. The chain's CDR3 is CASMESGANVLTF. The CDR3 DNA reads as TGTGCCAGCATGGAATCTGGGGCCAACGTCCTGACTTTC.

There are many counts of this clonotype. The chain carries TRBV28 and TRBJ1-5; D ambiguous. In germline, CDR1 is MDHEN, CDR2 SYDVKM. The CDR3 has 14 residues. Between the trimmed V and J ends, which lost 4 bases and 0 bases, there was a span of 7 bases. This chain's CDR3 is CASSSVYSNQPQHF. The CDR3 nucleotides read TGTGCCAGCAGTTCGGTATATAGCAATCAGCCCCAGCATTTT.

The chain links TRBV5-1 to TRBJ1-1; D remains unclear. This CDR3 region has 13 residues. Trimming shortened V by 4 bases and J by 5 bases, and 12 bases separated the two germline ends. Per the germline V gene, CDR1 is SGHRS and CDR2 is YFSETQ. This CDR3 is CASSRSESTEAFF. CDR3 DNA: TGCGCCAGCAGCCGCAGCGAATCGACTGAAGCTTTCTTT.

This sequence joins TRBV27 and TRBJ2-7, with D uncertain. Germline CDR1 is MNHEY and CDR2 is SMNVEV (reference sequence). Trimming shortened V by 6 bases and J by 6 bases, and 12 bases separated the two germline ends. This CDR3 comprises 12 residues. CDR3 sequence: CASSPLPGEQYF. The CDR3 DNA sequence: TGTGCCAGCAGCCCCCTTCCGGGCGAGCAGTACTTC.

This clonotype came up many times. The CDR3 DNA follows: TGTGCCACCAGGGTGGTTGGAAACACCATATATTTT. Its translation is CATRVVGNTIYF. The chain is built from TRBV12-3 or TRBV12-4 and TRBJ1-3, with a weak D call TRBD1 (5 bases). The CDR3 is 12 residues long. V dropped 10 bases and J dropped 3 bases, with 10 bases sitting between them.

Many counts were recorded for this clonotype. This chain uses TRBV11-2 with TRBJ2-7, with TRBD1 identical over 7 bases. This CDR3 is built from 16 residues. Trimming at V came to 5 bases and at J to 3 bases, leaving 13 bases not matched to a gene. Germline V gives CDR1 SGHAT, CDR2 FQNNGV. The CDR3: CASSPTRDSFLYEQYF. The CDR3 nucleotides are TGTGCCAGCAGCCCCACCCGGGACAGCTTCCTCTACGAGCAGTACTTC.

This clonotype has ten or more counts. V is TRBV7-2 and J is TRBJ1-3, with D uncertain. From germline, CDR1 is SGHTA and CDR2 FQGNSA. The CDR3 has 14 amino acids. Deletions cut 0 bases from V and 2 bases from J, with 5 bases between. CDR3 coding DNA: TGTGCCAGCAGCTTAGCGGTGGCTGGAAACACCATATATTTT. Translating gives CASSLAVAGNTIYF.

About this clonotype itself: The junction does not match germline at one end; this may be a read error. The CDR3: CASSVDVYQETKYF. As DNA, the CDR3 is TGTGCCAGCAGTGTGGACGTCTACCAAGAGACCAAGTACTTC. The rearrangement links TRBV2 to TRBJ2-5; D remains unclear. This CDR3 contains 14 residues. Looked up from germline, CDR1 is SNHLY and CDR2 is FYNNEI.

This clonotype was observed many times. V and J are TRBV6-5 and TRBJ2-2; TRBD2 matches at 10 bases. The CDR3 contains 17 residues. Germline assignment: CDR1 MNHEY and CDR2 SVGAGI. V shed 0 bases and J 4 bases; nucleotides not matched to a gene: 5. In nucleotides, the CDR3 is TGTGCCAGCAGTTACTCCGGACTAGCGGTACGCACCGGGGAGCTGTTTTTT. Amino acid sequence: CASSYSGLAVRTGELFF.

In this sample, this clonotype turned up many times. The J gene is TRBJ2-5, the V gene TRBV6-5, with D possibly matching TRBD2 (7 bases). The CDR3 has 13 residues. In germline, CDR1 is MNHEY, CDR2 SVGAGI. Trimming removed 6 bases from V and 4 bases from J, with 12 bases in between. The CDR3 bases are TGTGCCAGCAGAGGGGGGGGAGGAGAGACCCAGTACTTC. This gives the protein CASRGGGGETQYF.

Ten or more counts support this clonotype. The CDR3 DNA reads TGTGCCAGCAGTGAATTGGGTCCGGGCACCGGGGAGCTGTTTTTT. It encodes CASSELGPGTGELFF. The chain links TRBV2 to TRBJ2-2; D unclear. With 2 bases removed from V and 4 bases from J, the gap between germline ends came to 11 bases. CDR1 and CDR2 (germline): SNHLY, FYNNEI. The CDR3 is 15 residues long. Full variable domain (outside the CDR3, taken from reference TRBV2 and TRBJ2-2): EPEVTQTPSHQVTQMGQEVILRCVPISNHLYFYWYRQILGQKVEFLVSFYNNEISEKSEIFDDQFSVERPDGSNFTLKIRSTKLEDSAMYFCASSELGPGTGELFFGEGSRLTVL.

This clonotype was counted ten times or more. This chain links TRBV10-3 with TRBJ2-5, with D tentatively TRBD1 (5 bases). The V gene's germline CDR1 is ENHRY and CDR2 SYGVKD. The CDR3 sequence is 15 residues long. V lost 2 bases, J lost 5 bases, and 15 bases lay in between. CDR3 protein: CAISETGSKGETQYF. CDR3 in DNA: TGTGCCATCAGTGAGACCGGGTCCAAGGGGGAGACCCAGTACTTC.

There are many counts of this clonotype. The chain uses TRBV2 and TRBJ1-2, with D perhaps TRBD1 (5 bases). Germline CDR1 reads SNHLY; CDR2 reads FYNNEI. V was cut by 3 bases and J by 3 bases, with 11 bases left in between. The CDR3 length is 14 residues. The CDR3 nucleotides are TGTGCCAGCAGTGATAGTCGGGGGGACTATGGCTACACCTTC. Its protein is CASSDSRGDYGYTF.

This chain joins TRBV7-2 and TRBJ2-5; 13 bases line up with TRBD2. Germline CDR1 and CDR2: SGHTA and FQGNSA. CDR3 length: 16 residues. The V segment lost 5 bases and the J segment 4 bases; nucleotides outside the gene matches: 7. The CDR3 DNA reads TGTGCCAGCAGCCCGAAGACTAGCGGGAGGCCAGAGACCCAGTACTTC. As protein: CASSPKTSGRPETQYF.

This clonotype has at least ten counts. V gene TRBV12-5 combines with J gene TRBJ1-1; a weak D match, TRBD1 (5 bases). The CDR3 is made up of 14 amino acids. Trimming removed 3 bases at V and 1 base at J, with 9 bases between. Germline V gene sequence: CDR1 LGHNT, CDR2 FRNRAP. The CDR3 loop reads CASGFGGGNTEAFF. CDR3 bases: TGTGCTAGTGGTTTTGGGGGGGGGAACACTGAAGCTTTCTTT.

This clonotype was counted many times. DNA of the CDR3: TGTGCCAGCAGCAAAGAAGGACAGGGAAGGAACACTGAAGCTTTCTTT. This translates into CASSKEGQGRNTEAFF. J is TRBJ1-1 and V is TRBV2; 8 bases match TRBD1. With V trimmed by 6 bases and J by 1 base, 10 bases remained unmatched. CDR3 size: 16 residues. Germline assignment: CDR1 SNHLY and CDR2 FYNNEI.

Only a few counts were recorded for this clonotype. The chain combines TRBV12-3 or TRBV12-4 with TRBJ2-7; no firm D call. This CDR3 has 14 residues. Trimming took 6 bases from V and 4 from J, leaving 16 bases between them. Here the CDR3 DNA reads TGTGCCAGCAGCCTACCGGGTTCCCTATACGAGCAGTACTTC. Amino acids: CASSLPGSLYEQYF.

The chain employs TRBV6-2 or TRBV6-3 and TRBJ1-1; D not certain. Germline V gene sequence: CDR1 MNHEY, CDR2 SVGEGT. V lost 2 bases and J 6 bases, leaving 10 bases between the germline ends. The CDR3 sequence is 13 residues long. The CDR3 nucleotides are TGTGCCAGCAGTTACGGGTTAGAGCCTGAAGCTTTCTTT. Its protein is CASSYGLEPEAFF.